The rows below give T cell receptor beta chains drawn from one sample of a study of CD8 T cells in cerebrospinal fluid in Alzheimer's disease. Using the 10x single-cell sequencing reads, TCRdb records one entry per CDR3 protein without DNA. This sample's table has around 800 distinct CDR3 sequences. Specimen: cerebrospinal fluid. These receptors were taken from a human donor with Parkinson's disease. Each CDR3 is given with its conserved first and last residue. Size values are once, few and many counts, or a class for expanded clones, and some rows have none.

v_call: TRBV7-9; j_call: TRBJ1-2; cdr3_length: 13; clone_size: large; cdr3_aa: CASSSSNNYGYTF
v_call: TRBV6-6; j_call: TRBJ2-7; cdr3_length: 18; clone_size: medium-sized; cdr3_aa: CASSSPGLAGGPTYEQYF
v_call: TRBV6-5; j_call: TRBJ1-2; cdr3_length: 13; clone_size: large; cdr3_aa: CASSFQGVRGYTF
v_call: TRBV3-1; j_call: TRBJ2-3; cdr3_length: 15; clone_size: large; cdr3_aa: CASSSRRDRTDTQYF
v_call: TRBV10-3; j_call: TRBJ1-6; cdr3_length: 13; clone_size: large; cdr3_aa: CAIKGYGNSPLHF
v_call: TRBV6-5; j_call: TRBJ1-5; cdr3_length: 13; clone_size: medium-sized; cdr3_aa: CASSYSGSQPQHF
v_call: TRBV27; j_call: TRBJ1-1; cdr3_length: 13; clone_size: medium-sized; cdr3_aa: CASRWDLNTEAFF
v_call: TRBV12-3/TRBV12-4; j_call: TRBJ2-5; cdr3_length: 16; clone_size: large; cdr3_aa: CASTPGQGSRVETQYF
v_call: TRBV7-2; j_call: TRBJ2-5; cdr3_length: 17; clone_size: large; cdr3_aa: CASKLGVGRGSQETQYF
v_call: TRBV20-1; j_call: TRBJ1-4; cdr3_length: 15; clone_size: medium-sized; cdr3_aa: CSAISGVGPREKLFF
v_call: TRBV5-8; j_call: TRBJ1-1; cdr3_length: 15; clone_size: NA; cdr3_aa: CASSLFVGLNTEAFF
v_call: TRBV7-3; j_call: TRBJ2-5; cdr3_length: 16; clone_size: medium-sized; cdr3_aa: CASRPGQDRFRETQYF
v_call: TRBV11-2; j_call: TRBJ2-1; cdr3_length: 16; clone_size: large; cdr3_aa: CASSLAGTSFYNEQFF
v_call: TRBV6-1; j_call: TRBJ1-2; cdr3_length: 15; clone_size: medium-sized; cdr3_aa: CASRSGGTGGDGYTF
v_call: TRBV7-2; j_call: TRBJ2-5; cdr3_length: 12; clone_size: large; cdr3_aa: CASSLDSETQYF
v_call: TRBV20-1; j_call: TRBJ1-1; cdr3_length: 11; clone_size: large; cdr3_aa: CSARVGQKAFF
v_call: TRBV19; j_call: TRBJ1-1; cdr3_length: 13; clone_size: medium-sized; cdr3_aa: CASNPRENTEAFF
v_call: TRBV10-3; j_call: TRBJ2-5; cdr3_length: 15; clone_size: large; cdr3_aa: CAISESTEVRETQYF
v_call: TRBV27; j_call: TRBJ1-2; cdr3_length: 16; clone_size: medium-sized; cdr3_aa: CASSLSGGTSNYGYTF
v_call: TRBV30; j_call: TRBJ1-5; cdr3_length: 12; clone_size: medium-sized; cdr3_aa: CAWSVGHQPQHF
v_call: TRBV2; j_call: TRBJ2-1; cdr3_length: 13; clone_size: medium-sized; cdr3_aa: CASSAHSRALQFF
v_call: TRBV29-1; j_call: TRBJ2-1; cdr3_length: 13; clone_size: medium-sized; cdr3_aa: CSGSGGAGGEQFF
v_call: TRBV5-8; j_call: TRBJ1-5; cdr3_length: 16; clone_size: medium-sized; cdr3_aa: CASSRYLTGGHQPQHF
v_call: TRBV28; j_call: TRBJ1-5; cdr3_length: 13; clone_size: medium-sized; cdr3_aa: CASQPGAGQPQHF
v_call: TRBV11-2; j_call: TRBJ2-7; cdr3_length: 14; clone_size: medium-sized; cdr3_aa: CASSLGGNRYEQYF
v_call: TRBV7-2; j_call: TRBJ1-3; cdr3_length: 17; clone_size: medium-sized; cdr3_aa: CASSMDRGQYSGNTIYF
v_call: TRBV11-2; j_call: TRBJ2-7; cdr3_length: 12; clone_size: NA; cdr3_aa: CASSFDGYEQYF
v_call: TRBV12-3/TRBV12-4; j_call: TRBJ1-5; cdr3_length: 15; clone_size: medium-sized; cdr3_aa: CASSKQGLVNQPQHF
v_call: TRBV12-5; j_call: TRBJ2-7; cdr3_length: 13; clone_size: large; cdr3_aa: CASGQESSYEQYF
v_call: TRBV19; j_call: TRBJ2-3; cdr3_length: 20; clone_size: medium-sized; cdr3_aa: CASSDQPTGLQQYSSDTQYF
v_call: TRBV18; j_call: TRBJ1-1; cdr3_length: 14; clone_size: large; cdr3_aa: CASSPGHTNTEAFF
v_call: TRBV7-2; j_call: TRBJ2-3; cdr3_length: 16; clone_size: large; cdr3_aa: CASSLRGRGGTDTQYF
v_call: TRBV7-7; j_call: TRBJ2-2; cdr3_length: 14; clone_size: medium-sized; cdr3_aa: CASSSRVDTGELFF
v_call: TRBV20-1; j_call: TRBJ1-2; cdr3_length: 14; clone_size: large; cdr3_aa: CSAIPWGSSYGYTF
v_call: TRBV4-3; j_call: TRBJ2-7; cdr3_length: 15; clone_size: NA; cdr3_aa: CASSPGTGSEHEQYF
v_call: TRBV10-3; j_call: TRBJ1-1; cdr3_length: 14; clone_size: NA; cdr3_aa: CAISYRGEGTEAFF
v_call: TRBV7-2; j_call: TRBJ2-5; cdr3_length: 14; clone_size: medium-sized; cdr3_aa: CASSLTDLQETQYF
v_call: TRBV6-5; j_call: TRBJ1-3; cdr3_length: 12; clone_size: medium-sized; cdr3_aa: CASIYSGNTIYF
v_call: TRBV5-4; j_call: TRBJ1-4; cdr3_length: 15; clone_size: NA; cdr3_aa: CASSANRGLDEKLFF
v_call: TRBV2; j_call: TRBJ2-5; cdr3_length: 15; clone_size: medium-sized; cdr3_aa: CASSEYLATGETQYF
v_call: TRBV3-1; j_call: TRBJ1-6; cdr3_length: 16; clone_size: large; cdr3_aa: CASSRAGQGDGSPLHF
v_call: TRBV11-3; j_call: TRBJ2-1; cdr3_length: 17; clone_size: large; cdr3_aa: CASSFQPMGGSYNEQFF
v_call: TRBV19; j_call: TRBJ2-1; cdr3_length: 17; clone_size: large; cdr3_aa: CASSILYRTDSYNEQFF
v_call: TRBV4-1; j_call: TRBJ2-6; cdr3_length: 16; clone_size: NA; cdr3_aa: CASSQEHSSGANVLTF
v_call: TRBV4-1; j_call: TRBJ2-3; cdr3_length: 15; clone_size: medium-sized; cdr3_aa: CASSQGWRDTDTQYF
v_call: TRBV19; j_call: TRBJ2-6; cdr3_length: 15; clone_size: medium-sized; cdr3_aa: CASSQRVSGANVLTF